Shown below are 15 T cell receptor beta chains from a single sample sequenced in a study of cytomegalovirus exposure and HLA in healthy donors. Researchers ran the PCR with 60 Vbeta and 13 Jbeta primers. The protocol was immunoSEQ multiplex PCR, while the TCRdb copy is restricted to in-frame clones and leaves out a portion. With approximately 110,000 clones in the sample, the ten largest clones hold roughly 3.6%. Material: PBMCs. Receptors originate from a young man in good health and CMV-seronegative.

V is TRBV23-1 and J is TRBJ2-1; 14 bases match TRBD2. TRBV23-1 is assigned to the ORF class and has an uncertain function. The CDR3 runs to 18 residues. V shed 6 bases, J shed 8 bases, and the junction held 15 bases outside the gene matches. CDR3 nucleotides: TGCGCCAGCAGCCCCAGTTTGGGACTAGCGGGGGTGTGCGATGAGCAGTTCTTC. It specifies CASSPSLGLAGVCDEQFF.

The J gene is TRBJ2-5, the V gene TRBV5-1; 9 bases are a match to TRBD1. V was pared by 4 bases and J by 3 bases, with 7 bases of the junction left unmatched. The germline gives CDR1 SGHRS, CDR2 YFSETQ. This CDR3 comprises 15 residues. The CDR3 coding sequence is TGCGCCAGCAGCGCATGGGGACAGGGCGAAGAGACCCAGTACTTC. It translates to CASSAWGQGEETQYF.

The chain recombines TRBV2 with TRBJ1-6; no reliable D call. V was cut by 6 bases and J by 7 bases, with 10 bases left in between. From germline, CDR1 is SNHLY and CDR2 FYNNEI. The CDR3 loop spans 13 amino acids. The CDR3 protein is CASRPGWNSPLHF. The CDR3 DNA is TGTGCCAGCAGGCCGGGATGGAATTCACCCCTCCACTTT.

The chain employs TRBV10-2 and TRBJ2-7, with 9 bases that match TRBD1. The J segment lost 4 bases and the V segment lost 6 bases, leaving 7 bases of the junction unmatched. Germline CDR1 is WSHSY and CDR2 is SAAADI. This CDR3 has 14 amino acids. In DNA, the CDR3 is TGCGCCAGCAGCGCGGGACAGGGCAATTACGAGCAGTACTTC. Translated, it gives CASSAGQGNYEQYF.

A remark on this clone: Other DNA sequences in this sample translate to the same CDR3. This chain connects TRBV7-8 to TRBJ2-7; 8 bases match TRBD2. The germline V gene has CDR1 SGHVS and CDR2 FQNEAQ. The CDR3 has 18 residues. Trimming at V came to 3 bases and at J to 2 bases, leaving 15 bases not matched to a gene. DNA of the CDR3: TGTGCCAGCAGCTTCTCCCCCTTTTCCGGGACTAGGGCCTACGAGCAGTACTTC. Protein product: CASSFSPFSGTRAYEQYF. The whole variable domain, filled in from reference TRBV7-8 and TRBJ2-7, reads GAGVSQSPRYKVAKRGQDVALRCDPISGHVSLFWYQQALGQGPEFLTYFQNEAQLDKSGLPSDRFFAERPEGSVSTLKIQRTQQEDSAVYLCASSFSPFSGTRAYEQYFGPGTRLTVT.

The gene calls are TRBV2 and TRBJ2-7, with no clear D. Germline assignment: CDR1 SNHLY and CDR2 FYNNEI. This CDR3 contains 13 residues. The V end was cut by 4 bases, the J end by 2 bases, with 9 bases between. The chain's CDR3 is CASSVMAAYEQYF. The CDR3 DNA reads TGTGCCAGCAGTGTCATGGCAGCCTACGAGCAGTACTTC.

The chain recombines TRBV19 with TRBJ2-7; D possibly corresponds to TRBD2 (6 bases). This CDR3 is 11 amino acids long. From germline, CDR1 is LNHDA and CDR2 SQIVND (reference sequence). Trimming took 7 bases from V and 5 from J, leaving 9 bases between them. CDR3 region: CASMEGNEQYF. CDR3 coding DNA: TGTGCCAGTATGGAGGGAAACGAGCAGTACTTC. The full variable domain, completed using reference TRBV19 and TRBJ2-7, is DGGITQSPKYLFRKEGQNVTLSCEQNLNHDAMYWYRQDPGQGLRLIYYSQIVNDFQKGDIAEGYSVSREKKESFPLTVTSAQKNPTAFYLCASMEGNEQYFGPGTRLTVT.

The V gene is TRBV9, the J gene TRBJ2-1; possible D gene TRBD1, 5 bases. The V and J ends lost 2 bases and 4 bases respectively, with 13 bases between them. Germline values: CDR1 SGDLS, CDR2 YYNGEE. This CDR3 has 15 residues. CDR3 region: CASSVLTQGYNEQFF. The CDR3, as DNA: TGTGCCAGCAGCGTTTTGACTCAGGGATACAATGAGCAGTTCTTC.

The chain employs TRBV6-1 and TRBJ2-5; D possibly corresponds to TRBD1 (6 bases). With 7 bases removed from V and 4 bases from J, the gap between germline ends came to 13 bases. CDR3 length equals 13 residues. Germline assignment: CDR1 MNHNS and CDR2 SASEGT. CDR3 sequence (DNA): TGTGCCAGCAAGGGGGACCCTCGAGAGACCCAGTACTTC. Encoded protein: CASKGDPRETQYF.

The chain has TRBV4-2 and TRBJ2-7; the match to TRBD2 covers 10 bases. Per the germline V gene, CDR1 is LGHNA and CDR2 is YNFKEQ. Trimming removed 5 bases from V and 3 bases from J; junction bases left unmatched: 13. The CDR3 extends over 17 amino acids. For the CDR3, the DNA is TGTGCCAGCAGCTCATTATTTGACGCTAGCGGGGGCTACGAGCAGTACTTC. Translation gives CASSSLFDASGGYEQYF.

The gene calls are TRBV7-8 and TRBJ2-5; TRBD2 aligns across 8 bases. Trimming removed 2 bases from V and 7 bases from J; junction bases left unmatched: 9. This CDR3 is 15 amino acids long. Germline CDR1 is SGHVS and CDR2 is FQNEAQ. The DNA of the CDR3 is TGTGCCAGCAGCTTACCCCGGGAGGGGCGGGGGACCCAGTACTTC. It encodes CASSLPREGRGTQYF.

The genes are TRBV10-3 and TRBJ2-1; 9 bases align to TRBD2. The germline CDR1 and CDR2 sequences are ENHRY and SYGVKD. The CDR3 spans 17 residues. Trimming removed 2 bases from V and 8 bases from J; junction bases left unmatched: 13. The CDR3 DNA follows: TGTGCCATCAGTGAGAGGGGGGTAGGCGGGGGGGAAGATGAGCAGTTCTTC. Translated, it gives CAISERGVGGGEDEQFF.

The CDR3 spells CASSSTRGRQYF. Written as DNA, the CDR3 is TGTGCCAGCAGCTCCACCAGGGGACGGCAGTACTTC. The chain recombines TRBV5-4 with TRBJ2-5; TRBD1 might be the D (6 bases). V was shortened by 3 bases and J by 11 bases, with 14 bases between the two germline ends. Germline values: CDR1 SGHNT, CDR2 YYREEE (reference sequence). CDR3 length: 12 amino acids.

This chain links TRBV13 with TRBJ2-7; D is undetermined. This CDR3 comprises 13 residues. In germline, CDR1 is PRHDT, CDR2 FYEKMQ (reference sequence). Trimming removed 5 bases at V and 7 bases at J, with 15 bases between. CDR3 region: CASSPGAPREQYF. For the CDR3, the DNA is TGTGCCAGCAGCCCGGGTGCCCCGAGAGAGCAGTACTTC.

This chain connects TRBV25-1 to TRBJ2-7, with D maybe TRBD2 (6 bases). CDR3 length equals 12 residues. The germline V gene encodes CDR1 MGHDK and CDR2 SYGVNS. Trimming cost V 1 base and J 6 bases, with 7 bases left between them. The DNA for the CDR3 is TGTGCCAGCAGTGAATCGGGACTCGAGCAGTACTTC. It translates to CASSESGLEQYF.